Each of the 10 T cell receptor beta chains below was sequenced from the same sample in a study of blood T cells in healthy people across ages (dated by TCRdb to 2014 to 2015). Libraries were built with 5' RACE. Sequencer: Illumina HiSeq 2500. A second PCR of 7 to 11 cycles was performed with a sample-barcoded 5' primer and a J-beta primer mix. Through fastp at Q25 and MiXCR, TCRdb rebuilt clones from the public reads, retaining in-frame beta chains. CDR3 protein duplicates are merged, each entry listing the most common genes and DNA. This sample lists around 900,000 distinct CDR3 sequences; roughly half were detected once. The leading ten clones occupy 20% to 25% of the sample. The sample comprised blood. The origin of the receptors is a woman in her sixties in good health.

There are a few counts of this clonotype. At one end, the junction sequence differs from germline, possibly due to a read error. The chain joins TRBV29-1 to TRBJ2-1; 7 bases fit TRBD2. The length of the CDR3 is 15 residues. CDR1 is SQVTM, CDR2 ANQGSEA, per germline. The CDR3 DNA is TGCAGCGTTGTGGTCAGCGGGGTGGGCTACGATGAGCAGTTCTTC. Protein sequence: CSVVVSGVGYDEQFF.

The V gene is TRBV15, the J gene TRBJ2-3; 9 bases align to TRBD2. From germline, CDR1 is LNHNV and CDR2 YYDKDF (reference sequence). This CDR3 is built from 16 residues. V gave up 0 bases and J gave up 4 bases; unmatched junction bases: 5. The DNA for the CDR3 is TGTGCCACCAGCAGAGATGGCGGGAGGGTCCCAGATACGCAGTATTTT. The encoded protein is CATSRDGGRVPDTQYF.

The CDR3 protein is CASSPKWGGPYF. For the CDR3, the DNA is TGTGCCAGCAGTCCGAAGTGGGGGGGCCCGTACTTC. The chain recombines TRBV12-3 or TRBV12-4 with TRBJ2-7, with D perhaps matching TRBD2 (7 bases). Trimming removed 5 bases from V and 12 bases from J, with 17 bases in between. This CDR3 has 12 residues.

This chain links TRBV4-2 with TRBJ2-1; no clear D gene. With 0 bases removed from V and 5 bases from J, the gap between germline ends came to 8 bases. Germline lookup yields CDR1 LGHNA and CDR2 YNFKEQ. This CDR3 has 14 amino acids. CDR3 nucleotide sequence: TGTGCCAGCAGCCAAGACCCGGAAGACAATGAGCAGTTCTTC. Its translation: CASSQDPEDNEQFF.

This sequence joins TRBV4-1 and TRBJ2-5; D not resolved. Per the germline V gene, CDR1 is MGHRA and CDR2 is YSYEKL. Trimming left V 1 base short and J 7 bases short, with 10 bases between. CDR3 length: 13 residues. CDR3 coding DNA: TGCGCCAGCAGCCAAGGGTTAGGGTCGACCCAGTACTTC. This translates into CASSQGLGSTQYF.

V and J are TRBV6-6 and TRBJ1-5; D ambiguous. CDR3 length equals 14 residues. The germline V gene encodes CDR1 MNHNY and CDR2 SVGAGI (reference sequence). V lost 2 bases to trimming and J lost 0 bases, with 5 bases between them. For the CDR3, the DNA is TGTGCCAGCAGTTACAGAGCTAGCAATCAGCCCCAGCATTTT. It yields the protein CASSYRASNQPQHF.

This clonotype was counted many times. The CDR3 DNA reads TGCGCCAGCAGCCAAGATCGTTTTCTAGCGGGGCCGGGGCAGTTCTTC. Translation: CASSQDRFLAGPGQFF. The genes are TRBV4-3 and TRBJ2-1; 9 bases fit TRBD2. The CDR3 has 16 amino acids. The junction had 12 bases not matched to a gene; V was cut back by 0 bases and J by 12 bases. Germline loops: CDR1 LGHNA, CDR2 YSLEER.

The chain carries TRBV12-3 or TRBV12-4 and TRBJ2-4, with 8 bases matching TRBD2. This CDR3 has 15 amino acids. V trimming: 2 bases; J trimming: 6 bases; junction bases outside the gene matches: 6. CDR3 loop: CASSLLAGLGNIQYF. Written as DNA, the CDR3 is TGTGCCAGCAGTTTACTAGCGGGCCTTGGAAACATTCAGTACTTC.

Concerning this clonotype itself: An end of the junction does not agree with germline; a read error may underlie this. CDR3 in amino acids: CTSSLPGRATQYF. The CDR3 region has the DNA TGTACCAGCAGTTTGCCGGGACGGGCGACCCAGTACTTC. The V gene is TRBV28, the J gene TRBJ2-5; the D gene could be TRBD1 or TRBD2 (5 bases each). This CDR3 spans 13 amino acids. Germline values: CDR1 MDHEN, CDR2 SYDVKM.

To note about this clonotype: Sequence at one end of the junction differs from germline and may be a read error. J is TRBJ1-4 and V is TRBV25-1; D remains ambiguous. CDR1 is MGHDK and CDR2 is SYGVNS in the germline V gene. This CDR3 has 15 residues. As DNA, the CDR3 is TGTGCTAGCAGTGAATGGGGAGGCCGCGGGGAAAAACCGTTTTTT. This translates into CASSEWGGRGEKPFF. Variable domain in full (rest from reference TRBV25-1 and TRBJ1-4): EADIYQTPRYLVIGTGKKITLECSQTMGHDKMYWYQQDPGMELHLIHYSYGVNSTEKGDLSSESTVSRIRTEHFPLTLESARPSHTSQYLCASSEWGGRGEKPFFGSGTQLSVL.